This is a list of T cell receptor beta chains from one sample in a study of CD8 T cells in Susac syndrome. TCRdb recomputed calls from the immunoSEQ multiplex PCR reads with MiXCR, one row per CDR3 protein. This table has 180,000 or so distinct CDR3 sequences, roughly 94% appearing once. The sequenced sample was CD4+ T cells from PBMCs. The receptors derive from a human donor with Susac syndrome. The conserved cysteine and the conserved F or W are not part of the CDR3 here. Each record gives: V gene, CDR3 protein.

V gene: TRBV20-1
CDR3 protein: SALPDGASTEAF

V gene: TRBV6-6
CDR3 protein: ASRPGQPSYEQY

V gene: TRBV19
CDR3 protein: ASSIGQGYEQY

V gene: TRBV3-1
CDR3 protein: ASSQIAGGRYEQY

V gene: TRBV12-3/TRBV12-4
CDR3 protein: ASSLQPQPQH

V gene: TRBV7-8
CDR3 protein: ASSLEFRAETQY

V gene: TRBV9
CDR3 protein: ASSAAPGTASYEQY

V gene: TRBV4-2
CDR3 protein: ASSHRLAGTGDTQY

V gene: TRBV7-9
CDR3 protein: ASSFQFPAGTEAF

V gene: TRBV5-1
CDR3 protein: ASSFLQGPNYGYT

V gene: TRBV12-3/TRBV12-4
CDR3 protein: ATSPNTNYGYT

V gene: TRBV30
CDR3 protein: AWTSGRAHNEQF

V gene: TRBV4-2
CDR3 protein: ASSQEGVGGTEAF

V gene: TRBV18
CDR3 protein: ASSARALNTEAF

V gene: TRBV20-1
CDR3 protein: SASRDDEINEQF

V gene: TRBV12-3/TRBV12-4
CDR3 protein: ASSSRVRNTEAF

V gene: TRBV20-1
CDR3 protein: SARDEDTGRKTQY

V gene: TRBV5-1
CDR3 protein: ASSLEGAGYGYT